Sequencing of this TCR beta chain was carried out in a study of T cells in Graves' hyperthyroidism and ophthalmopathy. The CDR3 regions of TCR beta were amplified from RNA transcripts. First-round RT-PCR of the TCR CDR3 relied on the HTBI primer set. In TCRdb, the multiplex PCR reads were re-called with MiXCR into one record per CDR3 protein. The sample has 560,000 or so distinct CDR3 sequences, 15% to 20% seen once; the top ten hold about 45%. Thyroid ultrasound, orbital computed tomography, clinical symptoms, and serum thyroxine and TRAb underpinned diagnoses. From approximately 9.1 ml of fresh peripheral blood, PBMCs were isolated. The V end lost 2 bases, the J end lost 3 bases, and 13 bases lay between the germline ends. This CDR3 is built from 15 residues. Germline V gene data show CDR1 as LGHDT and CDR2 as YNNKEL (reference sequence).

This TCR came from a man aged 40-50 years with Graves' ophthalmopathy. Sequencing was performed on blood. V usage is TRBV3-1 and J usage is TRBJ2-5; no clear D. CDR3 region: CASSQRLSPKETQYF. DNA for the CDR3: TGTGCCAGCAGCCAACGATTGTCACCCAAAGAGACCCAGTACTTC.